The rows below give T cell receptor delta chains drawn from one sample of a study of DNA immune sequencing with unique molecular identifiers. TCRdb reapplied CATT to the multiplex PCR reads. Among roughly 800 delta-chain clones listed, roughly 3% were seen once. The sequencing sample was made of gamma-delta T cells from PBMCs. The origin of the receptors is a human donor in good health. Each CDR3 is given with its conserved first and last residue. Each record gives: V gene, clone size, D gene, J gene, CDR3 protein, CDR3 DNA. D genes are given only for firm matches. The size entry gives how often the clone was seen (once, few, many) or a class if it is expanded.

TRDV2	medium-sized	TRDD3	TRDJ1	CACDSVLRSGGYVGTDKLIF	TGTGCCTGTGACTCCGTACTACGGTCTGGGGGATACGTTGGCACCGATAAACTCATCTTT
TRDV2	medium-sized	.	TRDJ1	CACDTVHRGYTDKLIF	TGTGCCTGTGACACCGTTCATCGGGGGTACACCGATAAACTCATCTTT
TRDV2	large	.	TRDJ3	CACDTVTGGSWDTRQMFF	TGTGCCTGTGACACCGTCACTGGAGGTTCCTGGGACACCCGACAGATGTTTTTC
TRDV2	medium-sized	TRDD3	TRDJ2	CACDTLGILETAQLFF	TGTGCCTGTGACACGTTGGGGATATTGGAGACAGCACAACTCTTCTTT
TRDV2	medium-sized	TRDD3	TRDJ1	CACEPLGDTSTDKLIF	TGTGCCTGTGAACCCCTGGGGGATACCTCCACCGATAAACTCATCTTT
TRDV2	few	TRDD3	TRDJ1	CACDTLGDTRTDKLIF	TGTGCCTGTGACACTCTGGGGGATACTCGGACCGATAAACTCATCTTT
TRDV2	medium-sized	.	TRDJ1	CACDTVLGRHRRVTDKLIF	TGTGCCTGTGACACCGTACTGGGTCGCCATCGCCGCGTCACCGATAAACTCATCTTT
TRDV2	medium-sized	TRDD3	TRDJ1	CACDPLGGLNTDKLIF	TGTGCCTGTGACCCCCTGGGGGGCTTGAACACCGATAAACTCATCTTT
TRDV2	medium-sized	.	TRDJ1	CACDTLDRADKLIF	TGTGCCTGTGACACTCTCGACCGGGCCGATAAACTCATCTTT
TRDV2	large	TRDD3	TRDJ1	CACDTVEGPLGDTSDKLIF	TGTGCCTGTGACACCGTCGAGGGCCCCCTGGGGGATACATCCGATAAACTCATCTTT
TRDV2	medium-sized	TRDD3	TRDJ1	CACDTTLFLLGDETDKLIF	TGTGCCTGTGACACTACCCTGTTTTTACTGGGGGATGAAACCGATAAACTCATCTTT
TRDV2	few	TRDD3	TRDJ1	CACDTLLPSGGGTPQKLIF	TGTGCCTGTGACACCCTACTGCCTTCTGGGGGGGGAACCCCCCAAAAACTCATCTTT
TRDV2	large	TRDD3	TRDJ1	CACDTVGGYARDKLIF	TGTGCCTGTGACACTGTTGGGGGATACGCACGCGATAAACTCATCTTT
TRDV2	large	TRDD3	TRDJ1	CACDTLGEYTDKLIF	TGTGCCTGTGACACCCTGGGGGAGTACACCGATAAACTCATCTTT
TRDV2	medium-sized	.	TRDJ1	CACDTIFVTGRLYTDKLIF	TGTGCCTGTGACACGATCTTCGTTACTGGGCGATTATACACCGATAAACTCATCTTT
TRDV2	medium-sized	TRDD3	TRDJ1	CACDPLLGDTRNDKLIF	TGTGCCTGTGACCCTTTACTGGGGGATACGCGAAACGATAAACTCATCTTT
TRDV2	medium-sized	TRDD2	TRDJ1	CACHHLPTVPPSPTDKLIF	TGTGCCTGTCATCACCTTCCTACTGTGCCCCCATCTCCCACCGATAAACTCATCTTT